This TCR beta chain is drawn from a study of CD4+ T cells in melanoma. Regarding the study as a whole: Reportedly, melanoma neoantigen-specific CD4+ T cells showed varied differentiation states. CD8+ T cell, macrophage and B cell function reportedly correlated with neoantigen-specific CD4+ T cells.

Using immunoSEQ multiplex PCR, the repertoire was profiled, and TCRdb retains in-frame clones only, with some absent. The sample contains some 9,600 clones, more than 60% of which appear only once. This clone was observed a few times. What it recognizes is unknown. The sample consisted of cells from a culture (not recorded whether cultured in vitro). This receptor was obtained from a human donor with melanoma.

CDR3 bases: TGTGCCAGCAGCCTGGCACGGACGGACAATGAGCAGTTCTTC. It codes for CASSLARTDNEQFF. The J gene is TRBJ2-1, the V gene TRBV7-3; D gene uncertain. V dropped 5 bases and J dropped 5 bases, with 13 bases sitting between them. CDR1 and CDR2 (germline): SGHTA, FQGTGA. The CDR3 loop spans 14 amino acids. Full variable domain (rest looked up from reference TRBV7-3 and TRBJ2-1): GAGVSQTPSNKVTEKGKYVELRCDPISGHTALYWYRQSLGQGPEFLIYFQGTGAADDSGLPNDRFFAVRPEGSVSTLKIQRTERGDSAVYLCASSLARTDNEQFFGPGTRLTVL.